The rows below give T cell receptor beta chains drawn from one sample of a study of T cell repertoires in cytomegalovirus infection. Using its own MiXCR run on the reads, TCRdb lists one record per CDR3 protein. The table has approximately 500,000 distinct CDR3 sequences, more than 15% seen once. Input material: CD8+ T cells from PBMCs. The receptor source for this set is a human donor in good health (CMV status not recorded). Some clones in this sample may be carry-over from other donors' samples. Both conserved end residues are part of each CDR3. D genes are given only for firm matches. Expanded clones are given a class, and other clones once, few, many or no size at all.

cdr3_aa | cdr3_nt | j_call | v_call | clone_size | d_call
CASSVDHRGSNTEAFF | TGTGCCAGCAGCGTAGATCACCGGGGCTCGAACACTGAAGCTTTCTTT | TRBJ1-1 | TRBV9 | few | -
CSARGTSGEMYEQYF | TGCAGTGCTAGAGGGACTAGCGGGGAGATGTACGAGCAGTACTTC | TRBJ2-7 | TRBV20-1 | once | TRBD2
CAIRGQGNTIYF | TGTGCCATCAGGGGGCAAGGAAACACCATATATTTT | TRBJ1-3 | TRBV10-3 | few | -
CALGGPVDEQYF | TGTGCCCTGGGGGGGCCGGTGGACGAGCAGTACTTC | TRBJ2-7 | TRBV28 | many | -
CASSLGKDRGLLYEQYF | TGCGCCAGCAGCTTGGGGAAGGACAGGGGGCTCCTCTACGAGCAGTACTTC | TRBJ2-7 | TRBV5-1 | - | TRBD1
CSARSRNQRADIQYF | TGCAGTGCTAGAAGCCGGAACCAAAGGGCAGACATTCAGTACTTC | TRBJ2-4 | TRBV20-1 | - | -
CASSPPGQGTPNTEAFF | TGTGCCAGCAGCCCCCCGGGACAGGGGACCCCGAACACTGAAGCTTTCTTT | TRBJ1-1 | TRBV7-9 | many | TRBD1
CASSLSGSETQYF | TGTGCCAGCAGTTTATCCGGTTCGGAGACCCAGTACTTC | TRBJ2-5 | TRBV27 | many | -
CASSLQRGLSYGYTF | TGTGCCAGCAGCCTCCAGAGGGGGCTAAGCTATGGCTACACCTTC | TRBJ1-2 | TRBV5-5 | few | TRBD1
CASSVGWGNQPQHF | TGTGCCAGCAGCGTAGGGTGGGGTAATCAGCCCCAGCATTTT | TRBJ1-5 | TRBV9 | once | -
CSGGRTHTEAFF | TGCAGCGGGGGGAGGACACACACTGAAGCTTTCTTT | TRBJ1-1 | TRBV29-1 | - | -
CASSPDRTEAFF | TGTGCCAGCAGCCCAGACAGAACTGAAGCTTTCTTT | TRBJ1-1 | TRBV11-2 | many | -
CASSLGDINTEAFF | TGTGCCAGCAGCTTAGGAGACATCAACACTGAAGCTTTCTTT | TRBJ1-1 | TRBV11-1 | - | -
CSAHFGGPYEQYF | TGCAGCGCTCACTTCGGCGGACCCTACGAGCAGTACTTC | TRBJ2-7 | TRBV20-1 | - | -
CASSYKGLSSYNEQFF | TGTGCCAGCAGTTACAAGGGGTTGAGCTCCTACAATGAGCAGTTCTTC | TRBJ2-1 | TRBV6-5 | many | -
CASTGFGEVDEQFF | TGTGCCAGCACGGGGTTTGGTGAAGTCGATGAGCAGTTCTTC | TRBJ2-1 | TRBV3-1 | - | -
CATSGGQGSREKLFF | TGTGCCACCAGCGGCGGACAGGGTTCAAGAGAAAAACTGTTTTTT | TRBJ1-4 | TRBV15 | few | TRBD1
CAISVGTEAFF | TGTGCCATCAGTGTCGGCACTGAAGCTTTCTTT | TRBJ1-1 | TRBV10-3 | many | -
CSASRDRGGSQPQHF | TGCAGTGCTAGTAGAGACAGGGGCGGTAGTCAGCCCCAGCATTTT | TRBJ1-5 | TRBV20-1 | few | TRBD1
CASSSRTLGMGGTQYF | TGTGCCAGCAGCTCTAGAACGTTAGGGATGGGAGGGACCCAGTACTTC | TRBJ2-5 | TRBV13 | - | -
CASGISTTNEKLFF | TGCGCCAGTGGGATTTCTACAACTAATGAAAAACTGTTTTTT | TRBJ1-4 | TRBV5-1 | - | -
CSAGQGARYYGYTF | TGCAGTGCAGGACAGGGGGCGAGGTACTATGGCTACACCTTC | TRBJ1-2 | TRBV20-1 | - | TRBD1
CASSSNRGLEQYF | TGTGCCAGCAGCTCTAACAGGGGCTTAGAGCAGTACTTC | TRBJ2-7 | TRBV11-3 | once | TRBD1
CASTAPFADTQYF | TGCGCCAGCACCGCCCCTTTCGCAGATACGCAGTATTTT | TRBJ2-3 | TRBV4-1 | many | -
CASSQRASGALTDTQYF | TGTGCCAGCAGCCAACGGGCTAGCGGGGCCCTCACAGATACGCAGTATTTT | TRBJ2-3 | TRBV7-8 | many | TRBD2
CASSLIQRGKSGELFF | TGTGCCAGCAGCTTAATCCAGCGGGGGAAGTCCGGGGAGCTGTTTTTT | TRBJ2-2 | TRBV7-3 | many | TRBD2
CASSSGARTDTQYF | TGTGCCAGCAGCTCCGGGGCTAGAACAGATACGCAGTATTTT | TRBJ2-3 | TRBV7-8 | many | -
CASSPGTSGGASYNEQFF | TGTGCCAGTAGTCCAGGGACTAGCGGGGGGGCATCCTACAATGAGCAGTTCTTC | TRBJ2-1 | TRBV19 | - | TRBD2
CASSLRESSYNEQFF | TGTGCCAGCAGCTTAAGGGAAAGCTCCTACAATGAGCAGTTCTTC | TRBJ2-1 | TRBV7-8 | many | -
CASSDRLDTQYF | TGTGCCAGCAGTGACAGACTAGATACGCAGTATTTT | TRBJ2-3 | TRBV6-6 | few | -
CASRVGSYNEQFF | TGTGCCAGCCGGGTGGGATCCTACAATGAGCAGTTCTTC | TRBJ2-1 | TRBV7-9 | - | -
CSVGGRDTQYF | TGCAGCGTTGGAGGGCGGGATACGCAGTATTTT | TRBJ2-3 | TRBV29-1 | few | -
CASSISGVETQYF | TGTGCCAGTAGTATCTCGGGGGTGGAGACCCAGTACTTC | TRBJ2-5 | TRBV19 | - | -
CASSFRAAGGLTGELFF | TGTGCCAGCAGCTTCAGGGCTGCGGGGGGGCTCACCGGGGAGCTGTTTTTT | TRBJ2-2 | TRBV11-1 | - | TRBD2
CASSAQGWNTEAFF | TGCGCCAGCAGCGCACAAGGATGGAACACTGAAGCTTTCTTT | TRBJ1-1 | TRBV5-1 | - | -
CASSPGQRNTIYF | TGTGCCAGCAGCCCGGGACAGAGAAACACCATATATTTT | TRBJ1-3 | TRBV6-6 | - | TRBD1
CASSPPLGGNTEAFF | TGTGCCAGCAGTCCGCCCTTGGGGGGCAACACTGAAGCTTTCTTT | TRBJ1-1 | TRBV6-1 | - | -
CASSPDEGRTDQPQHF | TGTGCCAGTAGCCCTGACGAGGGACGGACCGATCAGCCCCAGCATTTT | TRBJ1-5 | TRBV19 | - | -
CASGTGFSYEQYF | TGTGCCAGCGGCACGGGCTTCAGCTACGAGCAGTACTTC | TRBJ2-7 | TRBV7-9 | many | -
CASSQEDQLSGKTEAFF | TGTGCCAGCAGCCAAGAGGATCAGCTTAGTGGTAAGACTGAAGCTTTCTTT | TRBJ1-1 | TRBV4-2 | many | -
CASSYSNAYGYTF | TGTGCCAGCAGTTACTCGAACGCCTATGGCTACACCTTC | TRBJ1-2 | TRBV6-8 | - | -
CASSSVTGFSGREQYF | TGTGCCAGCAGCTCCGTCACGGGGTTCTCCGGGCGCGAGCAGTACTTC | TRBJ2-7 | TRBV12-3/TRBV12-4 | many | -
CASSSWTGREETQYF | TGTGCCAGCAGCTCATGGACGGGGCGCGAGGAGACCCAGTACTTC | TRBJ2-5 | TRBV7-9 | many | -
CASSPPQGRGTEAFF | TGTGCCAGCAGCCCGCCCCAGGGCCGGGGCACTGAAGCTTTCTTT | TRBJ1-1 | TRBV7-9 | many | -
CASSQENTGELFF | TGTGCCAGCAGCCAGGAGAACACCGGGGAGCTGTTTTTT | TRBJ2-2 | TRBV7-9 | many | -
CASSEGGASYNEQFF | TGTGCCAGCAGCGAAGGGGGGGCAAGTTACAATGAGCAGTTCTTC | TRBJ2-1 | TRBV9 | few | -
CASSFGTVSGNTIYF | TGTGCCAGCAGTTTTGGGACAGTATCTGGAAACACCATATATTTT | TRBJ1-3 | TRBV28 | few | TRBD1
CASSQAGGSGYGNTGELFF | TGTGCCAGCAGCCAAGCCGGGGGTTCGGGATACGGGAACACCGGGGAGCTGTTTTTT | TRBJ2-2 | TRBV4-2 | - | -
CASSEGQGWEQPQHF | TGTGCCAGCAGTGAGGGACAGGGGTGGGAACAGCCCCAGCATTTT | TRBJ1-5 | TRBV12-3/TRBV12-4 | many | TRBD1
CASSLSKGVSYEQYF | TGTGCCAGCAGTTTATCGAAGGGAGTATCCTACGAGCAGTACTTC | TRBJ2-7 | TRBV27 | few | -
CASSPPDSNEQFF | TGTGCCAGCAGCCCCCCGGACAGCAATGAGCAGTTCTTC | TRBJ2-1 | TRBV14 | - | -
CASSPGGESSSYNEQFF | TGTGCCAGCAGCCCTGGTGGAGAGTCTAGCTCCTACAATGAGCAGTTCTTC | TRBJ2-1 | TRBV7-9 | many | -
CASSFPRLSSYEQYF | TGTGCCAGCAGTTTTCCCCGACTGAGCTCCTACGAGCAGTACTTC | TRBJ2-7 | TRBV28 | - | -
CASSPGLALADTQYF | TGTGCCAGCAGCCCGGGGCTAGCTTTAGCGGATACGCAGTATTTT | TRBJ2-3 | TRBV12-3/TRBV12-4 | many | -
CASSDGEQGNSPLHF | TGTGCCAGCAGTGATGGGGAACAGGGTAATTCACCCCTCCACTTT | TRBJ1-6 | TRBV6-1 | - | -
CASSQDRGPSPLHF | TGTGCCAGCAGCCAAGACAGGGGGCCCTCACCCCTCCACTTT | TRBJ1-6 | TRBV27 | many | TRBD1
CASSWAGDNEQYF | TGTGCCAGCAGTTGGGCGGGGGACAACGAGCAGTACTTC | TRBJ2-7 | TRBV27 | - | -
CASSLIQGVHYEQYF | TGCGCCAGCAGCTTGATCCAGGGGGTTCATTACGAGCAGTACTTC | TRBJ2-7 | TRBV5-1 | many | TRBD1
CASSEANRRQGEQYF | TGTGCCAGCAGTGAAGCGAACAGGCGACAGGGAGAGCAGTACTTC | TRBJ2-7 | TRBV2 | many | TRBD1